This T cell receptor (beta chain) emerged from a study of blood T cell repertoires in COVID-19. The wider study: PBMCs, B-cell-depleted T cells, or T cells were the source of the cDNA or gDNA that made up the material.

In the original workflow: Estimated nucleated cell counts came from reference gene primer amplification. Sequencing was performed with immunoSEQ multiplex PCR; in TCRdb, only in-frame clones are kept and a portion is missing. From that table come the V and J calls and clone size; the DNA was used to work out D and trimming. In the table there are about 200,000 clones, roughly 75% of which are singletons. Per the germline V gene, CDR1 is SGHTA and CDR2 is FQGNSA. CDR3 length: 12 amino acids. V was cut by 3 bases and J by 5 bases, with 7 bases left in between. The chain employs TRBV7-2 and TRBJ2-5; D unclear. The sequence was collected from a woman in her sixties or seventies with acute or convalescent COVID-19. The sequenced sample consisted of peripheral blood. CDR3 in DNA: TGTGCCAGCAGCTTCGGTTTTGAGACCCAGTACTTC. Its protein is CASSFGFETQYF.